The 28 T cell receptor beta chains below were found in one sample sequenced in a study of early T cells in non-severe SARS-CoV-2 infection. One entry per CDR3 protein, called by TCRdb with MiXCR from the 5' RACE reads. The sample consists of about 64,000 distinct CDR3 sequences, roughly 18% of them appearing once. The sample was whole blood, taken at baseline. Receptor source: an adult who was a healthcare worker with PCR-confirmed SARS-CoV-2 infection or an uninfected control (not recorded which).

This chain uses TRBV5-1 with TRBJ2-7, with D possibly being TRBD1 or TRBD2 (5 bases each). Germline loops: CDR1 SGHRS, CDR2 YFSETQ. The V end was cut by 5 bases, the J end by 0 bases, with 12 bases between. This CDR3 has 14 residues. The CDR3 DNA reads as TGCGCCAGCAGTCGGGACGGCTTCTCCTACGAGCAGTACTTC. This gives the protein CASSRDGFSYEQYF.

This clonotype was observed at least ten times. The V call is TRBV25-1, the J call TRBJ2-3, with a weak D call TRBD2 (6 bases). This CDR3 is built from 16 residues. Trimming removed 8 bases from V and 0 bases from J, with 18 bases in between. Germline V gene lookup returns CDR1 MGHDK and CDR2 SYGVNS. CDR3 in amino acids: CASSGRSGPSTDTQYF. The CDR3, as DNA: TGTGCCAGCTCGGGACGGAGCGGGCCAAGCACAGATACGCAGTATTTT.

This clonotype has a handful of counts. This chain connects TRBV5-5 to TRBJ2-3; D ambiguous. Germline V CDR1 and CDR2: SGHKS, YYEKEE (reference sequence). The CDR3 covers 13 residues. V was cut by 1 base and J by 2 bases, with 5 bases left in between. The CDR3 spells CASSLISTDTQYF. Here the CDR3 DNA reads TGTGCCAGCAGCTTGATATCCACAGATACGCAGTATTTT.

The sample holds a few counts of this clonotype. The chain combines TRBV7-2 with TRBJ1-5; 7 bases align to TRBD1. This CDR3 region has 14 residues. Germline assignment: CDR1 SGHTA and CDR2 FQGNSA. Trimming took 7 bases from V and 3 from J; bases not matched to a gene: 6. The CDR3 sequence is CASTKTGNNQPQHF. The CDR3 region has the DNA TGTGCCAGCACGAAGACAGGGAACAATCAGCCCCAGCATTTT.

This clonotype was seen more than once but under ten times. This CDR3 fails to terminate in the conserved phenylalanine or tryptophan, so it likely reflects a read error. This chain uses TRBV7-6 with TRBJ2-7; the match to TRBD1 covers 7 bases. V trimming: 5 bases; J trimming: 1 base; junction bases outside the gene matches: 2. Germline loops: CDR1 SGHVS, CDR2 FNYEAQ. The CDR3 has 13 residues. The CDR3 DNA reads TGTGCCAGCAGCGGGGACAGATCCTACGAGCAGTACTCC. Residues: CASSGDRSYEQYS.

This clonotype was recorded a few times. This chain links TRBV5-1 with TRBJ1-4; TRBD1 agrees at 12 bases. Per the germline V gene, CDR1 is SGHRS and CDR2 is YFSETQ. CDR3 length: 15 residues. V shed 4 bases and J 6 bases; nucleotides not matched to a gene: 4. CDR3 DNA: TGCGCCAGCAGCCCCGGGACAGGGGGCGATGAAAAACTGTTTTTT. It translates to CASSPGTGGDEKLFF.

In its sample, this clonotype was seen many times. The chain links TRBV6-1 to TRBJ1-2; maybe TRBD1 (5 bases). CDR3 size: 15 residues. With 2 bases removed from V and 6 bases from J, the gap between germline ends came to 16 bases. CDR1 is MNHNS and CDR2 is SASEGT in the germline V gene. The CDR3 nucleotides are TGTGCCAGCAGTGAATCGAAGGGGTTTATGGATGGCTACACCTTC. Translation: CASSESKGFMDGYTF.

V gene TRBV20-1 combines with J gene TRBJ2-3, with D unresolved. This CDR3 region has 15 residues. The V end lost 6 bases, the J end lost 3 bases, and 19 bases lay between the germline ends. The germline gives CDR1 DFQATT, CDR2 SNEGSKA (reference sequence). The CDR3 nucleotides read TGCAGTGCGTCCGGGCTCCGCAGAACAACAGATACGCAGTATTTT. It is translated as CSASGLRRTTDTQYF.

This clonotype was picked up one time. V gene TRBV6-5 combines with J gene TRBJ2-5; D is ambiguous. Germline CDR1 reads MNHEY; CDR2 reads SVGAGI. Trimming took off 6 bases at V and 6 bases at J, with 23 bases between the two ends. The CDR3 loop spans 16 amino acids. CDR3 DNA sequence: TGTGCCAGCAGCTTGCAGCCCCCCCTCGTCGGTCAGACCCAGTACTTC. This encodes CASSLQPPLVGQTQYF.

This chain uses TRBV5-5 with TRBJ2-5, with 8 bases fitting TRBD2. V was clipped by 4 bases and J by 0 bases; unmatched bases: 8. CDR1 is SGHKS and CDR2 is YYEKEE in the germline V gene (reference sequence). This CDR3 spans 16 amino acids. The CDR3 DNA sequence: TGTGCCAGCAGCCTCCGGACAGCGGGAGACCAAGAGACCCAGTACTTC. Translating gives CASSLRTAGDQETQYF. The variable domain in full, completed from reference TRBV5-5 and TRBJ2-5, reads DAGVTQSPTHLIKTRGQQVTLRCSPISGHKSVSWYQQVLGQGPQFIFQYYEKEERGRGNFPDRFSARQFPNYSSELNVNALLLGDSALYLCASSLRTAGDQETQYFGPGTRLLVL.

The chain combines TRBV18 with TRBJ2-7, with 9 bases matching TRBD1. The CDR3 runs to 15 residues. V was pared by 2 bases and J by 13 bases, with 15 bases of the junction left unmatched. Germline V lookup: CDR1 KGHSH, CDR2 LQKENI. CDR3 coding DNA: TGTGCCAGCTCACCAGACGGGACAGGGAGTTTTCACGACTACTTC. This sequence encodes CASSPDGTGSFHDYF.

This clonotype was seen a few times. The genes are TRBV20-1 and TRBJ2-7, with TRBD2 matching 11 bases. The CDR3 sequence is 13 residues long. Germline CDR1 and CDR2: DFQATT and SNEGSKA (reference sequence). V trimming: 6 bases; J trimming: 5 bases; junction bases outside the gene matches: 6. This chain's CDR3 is CSATSGSLHEQYF. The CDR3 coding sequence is TGCAGTGCCACTAGCGGGAGTTTGCACGAGCAGTACTTC.

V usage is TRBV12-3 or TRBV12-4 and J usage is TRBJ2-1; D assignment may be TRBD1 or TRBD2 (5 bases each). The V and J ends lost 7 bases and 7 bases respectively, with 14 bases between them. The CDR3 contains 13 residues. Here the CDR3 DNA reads TGTGCCAGCACGGGACCAAAAAGGAATGAGCAGTTCTTC. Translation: CASTGPKRNEQFF.

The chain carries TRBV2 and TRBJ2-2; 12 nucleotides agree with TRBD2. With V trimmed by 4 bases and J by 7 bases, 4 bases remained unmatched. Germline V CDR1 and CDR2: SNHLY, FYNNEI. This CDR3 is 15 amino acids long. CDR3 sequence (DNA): TGTGCCAGCAGTGCCCAGACTAGCGGGGGCGGGGAGCTGTTTTTT. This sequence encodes CASSAQTSGGGELFF.

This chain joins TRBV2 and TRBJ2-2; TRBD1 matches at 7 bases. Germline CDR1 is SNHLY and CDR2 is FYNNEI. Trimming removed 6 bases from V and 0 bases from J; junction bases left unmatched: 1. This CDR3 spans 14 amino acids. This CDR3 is CASRDRANTGELFF. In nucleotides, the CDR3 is TGTGCCAGCAGAGACAGGGCGAACACCGGGGAGCTGTTTTTT.

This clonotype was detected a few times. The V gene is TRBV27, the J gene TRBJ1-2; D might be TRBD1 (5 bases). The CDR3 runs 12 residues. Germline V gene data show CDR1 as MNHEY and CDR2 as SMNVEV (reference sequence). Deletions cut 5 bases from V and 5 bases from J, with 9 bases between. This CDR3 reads CASSSGTYGYTF. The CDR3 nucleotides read TGTGCCAGCAGTAGCGGGACTTATGGCTACACCTTC.

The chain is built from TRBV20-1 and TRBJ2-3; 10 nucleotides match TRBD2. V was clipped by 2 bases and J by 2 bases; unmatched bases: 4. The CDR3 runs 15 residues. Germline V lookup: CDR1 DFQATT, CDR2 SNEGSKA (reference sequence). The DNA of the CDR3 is TGCAGTGCTAGAAGACTAGCGGGTTTCACAGATACGCAGTATTTT. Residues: CSARRLAGFTDTQYF.

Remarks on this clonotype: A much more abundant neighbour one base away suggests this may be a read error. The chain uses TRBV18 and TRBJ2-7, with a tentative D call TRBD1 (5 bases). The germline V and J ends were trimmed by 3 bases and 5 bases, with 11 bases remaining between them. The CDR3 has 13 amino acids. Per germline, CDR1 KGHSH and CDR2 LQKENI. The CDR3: CASSPGQANEQYF. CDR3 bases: TGTGCCAGCTCACCGGGGCAGGCCAACGAGCAGTACTTC.

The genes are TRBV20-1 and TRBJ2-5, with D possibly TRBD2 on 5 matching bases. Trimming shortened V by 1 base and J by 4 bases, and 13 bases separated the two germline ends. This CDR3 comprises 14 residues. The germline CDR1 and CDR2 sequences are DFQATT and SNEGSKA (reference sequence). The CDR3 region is CSARVVLAPETQYF. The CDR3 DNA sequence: TGCAGTGCTAGAGTAGTCCTAGCCCCAGAGACCCAGTACTTC.

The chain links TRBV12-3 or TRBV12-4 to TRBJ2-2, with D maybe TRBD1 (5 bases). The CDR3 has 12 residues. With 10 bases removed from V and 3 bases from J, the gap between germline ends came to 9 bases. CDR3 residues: CATRVHTGELFF. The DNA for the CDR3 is TGTGCCACCAGGGTCCACACCGGGGAGCTGTTTTTT.

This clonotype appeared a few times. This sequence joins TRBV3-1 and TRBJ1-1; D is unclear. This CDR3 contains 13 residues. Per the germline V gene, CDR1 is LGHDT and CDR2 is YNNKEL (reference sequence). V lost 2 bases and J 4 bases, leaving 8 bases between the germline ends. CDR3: CASSQHLSTEAFF. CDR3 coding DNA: TGTGCCAGCAGCCAACACTTAAGCACTGAAGCTTTCTTT.

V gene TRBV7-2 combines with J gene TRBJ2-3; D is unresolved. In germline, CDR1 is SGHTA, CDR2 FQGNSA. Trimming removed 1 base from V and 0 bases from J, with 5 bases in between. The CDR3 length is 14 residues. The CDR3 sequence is CASSLVGSTDTQYF. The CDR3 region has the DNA TGTGCCAGCAGCTTAGTAGGGAGCACAGATACGCAGTATTTT.

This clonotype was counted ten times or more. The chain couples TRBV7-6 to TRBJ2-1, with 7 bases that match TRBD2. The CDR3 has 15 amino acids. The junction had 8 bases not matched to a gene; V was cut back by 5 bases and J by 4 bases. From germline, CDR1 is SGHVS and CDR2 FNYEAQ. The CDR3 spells CASSESASGYNEQFF. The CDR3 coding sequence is TGTGCCAGCAGCGAGTCGGCTAGCGGATACAATGAGCAGTTCTTC.

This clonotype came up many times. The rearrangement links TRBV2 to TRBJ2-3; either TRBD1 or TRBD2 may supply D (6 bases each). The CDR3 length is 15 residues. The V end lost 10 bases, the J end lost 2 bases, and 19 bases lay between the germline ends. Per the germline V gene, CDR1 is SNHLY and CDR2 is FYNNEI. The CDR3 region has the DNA TGTGCCAAAGGGGGGTCAGGGACCATCACAGATACGCAGTATTTT. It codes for CAKGGSGTITDTQYF.

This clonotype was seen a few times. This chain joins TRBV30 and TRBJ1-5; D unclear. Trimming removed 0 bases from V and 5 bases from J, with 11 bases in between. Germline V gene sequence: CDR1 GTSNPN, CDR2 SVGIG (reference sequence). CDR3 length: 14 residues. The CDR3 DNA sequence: TGTGCCTGGAGTGTACCCCACCCAGATCAGCCCCAGCATTTT. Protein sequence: CAWSVPHPDQPQHF. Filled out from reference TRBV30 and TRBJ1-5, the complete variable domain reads SQTIHQWPATLVQPVGSPLSLECTVEGTSNPNLYWYRQAAGRGLQLLFYSVGIGQISSEVPQNLSASRPQDRQFILSSKKLLLSDSGFYLCAWSVPHPDQPQHFGDGTRLSIL.

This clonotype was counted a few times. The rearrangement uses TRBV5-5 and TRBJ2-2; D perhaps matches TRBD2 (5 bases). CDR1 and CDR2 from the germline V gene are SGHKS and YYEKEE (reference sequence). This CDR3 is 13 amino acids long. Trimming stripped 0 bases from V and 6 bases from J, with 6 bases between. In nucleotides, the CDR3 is TGTGCCAGCAGCTTGGTAGCGCCCGGGGAGCTGTTTTTT. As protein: CASSLVAPGELFF. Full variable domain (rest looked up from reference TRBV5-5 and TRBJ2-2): DAGVTQSPTHLIKTRGQQVTLRCSPISGHKSVSWYQQVLGQGPQFIFQYYEKEERGRGNFPDRFSARQFPNYSSELNVNALLLGDSALYLCASSLVAPGELFFGEGSRLTVL.

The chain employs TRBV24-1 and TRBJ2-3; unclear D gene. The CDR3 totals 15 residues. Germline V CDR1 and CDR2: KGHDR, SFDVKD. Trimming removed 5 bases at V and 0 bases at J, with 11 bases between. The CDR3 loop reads CATSGPSASTDTQYF. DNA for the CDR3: TGTGCCACCAGTGGCCCGAGCGCTAGCACAGATACGCAGTATTTT.

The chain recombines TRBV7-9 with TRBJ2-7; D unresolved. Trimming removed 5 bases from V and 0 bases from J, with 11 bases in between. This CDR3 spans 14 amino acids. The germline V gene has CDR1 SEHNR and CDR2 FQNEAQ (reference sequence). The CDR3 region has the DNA TGTGCCAGCAGCCAAAGGAGCTTCTCCTACGAGCAGTACTTC. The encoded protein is CASSQRSFSYEQYF.